The entry below gives a single T cell receptor beta chain sequence along with its context. Its specificity is unknown. The time point here: patch test 1, 2 weeks after DPC sensitization. Noted treatment: therapeutic diphenylcyclopropenone sensitization with weekly scalp DPC. One entry per CDR3 protein results from TCRdb running MiXCR on the RACE reads. The sample shows tens of thousands of distinct CDR3 sequences, about a tenth of them seen only once. The sample is drawn from a study of human T cells and chemical hapten exposure. Study outcomes and limitations: The study found that PT1 expanded TCR counts correlated positively with patch test score.

CDR3 length equals 15 residues. Trimming pared 0 bases from V and 1 base from J, leaving 9 bases between. Germline loops: CDR1 LGHNT, CDR2 FRNRAP. The chain recombines TRBV12-5 with TRBJ1-1; tentatively, D is TRBD1 (5 bases). The sample here was whole blood, taken in connection with sensitization to the hapten diphenylcyclopropenone (DPC). This TCR derives from a woman between 45 and 60 years old with alopecia areata. Some clones in this sample may be carry-over from other donors' samples. For the CDR3, the DNA is TGTGCTAGTGGTTTGGTATCCGGACAGAACACTGAAGCTTTCTTT. It yields the protein CASGLVSGQNTEAFF.